This TCR beta chain was identified in a study of siplizumab effects on memory and regulatory T cells. Study-wide points: Alloreactive clones mapping to unstimulated subsets formed only a minor fraction. Mappable CD4+ clones that were alloreactive averaged roughly 66% Treg-derived with siplizumab versus roughly 25% in controls. An assignable phenotype, naive or memory, was missing from roughly 78-96% of proliferating CD4+ or CD8+ clones.

Germline trimming cut 5 bases from V and 6 bases from J; bases unmatched to any gene: 10. Germline loops: CDR1 SEHNR, CDR2 FQNEAQ (reference sequence). There are 16 residues in the CDR3. Assayed TCR templates numbered 85,000 to 100,000 for each sample. Produced via immunoSEQ multiplex PCR; TCRdb's table is partial and in-frame only. The top ten clones hold roughly 38% of a sample with approximately 58,000 clones, more than 80% of them seen once. Points on this clone: The antigen is undetermined.

This sequence was found in a human donor in good health. The J gene is TRBJ1-4, the V gene TRBV7-9; TRBD1 agrees at 9 bases. The sequencing sample was made of CD8+ T cells sorted from blood. CDR3 residues: CASSPPPGQGHEKLFF. CDR3 DNA: TGTGCCAGCAGCCCACCTCCGGGACAGGGACATGAAAAACTGTTTTTT.